This entry is about one T cell receptor beta chain. Its antigen remains unidentified. Combining a sample-barcoded 5' primer with a J-beta primer mix, a second PCR ran for roughly 6 to 12 cycles. TCRdb re-analysed the 5' RACE reads in MiXCR, keeping a single row per CDR3 protein. Of roughly 1,100,000 distinct CDR3 sequences in the sample, 20% to 25% are singletons; the top ten hold less than 0.85%. The data were obtained in a study of blood T cells in healthy people across ages. Study-wide results and limits: More naive CD4+ cells and higher diversity were found in long-lived than in aged donors. The lack of PBMC sorting stopped any conclusive naive versus antigen-experienced comparison.

This CDR3 contains 15 residues. Germline V lookup: CDR1 SGHKS, CDR2 YYEKEE (reference sequence). These data are also associated with another study on T cells of mothers and their children. As that report states: For each mother, over 9.5 million TCR beta CDR3 reads were obtained, and for each child, around 3 million. Related mother-child pairs showed slightly, non-significantly higher overlap than unrelated pairs.

The sequenced material came from blood. The receptor was derived from a girl aged 2-9 years in good health. The J gene is TRBJ2-5, the V gene TRBV5-5; possible D gene TRBD2, 7 bases. TRBJ2-1 explains the end of the DNA better; the J call may be wrong. As DNA, the CDR3 is TGTGCCAGCAGCTTCGGGGAGGGGGAGGTGGATGAGCAGTTCTTC. Protein: CASSFGEGEVDEQFF.